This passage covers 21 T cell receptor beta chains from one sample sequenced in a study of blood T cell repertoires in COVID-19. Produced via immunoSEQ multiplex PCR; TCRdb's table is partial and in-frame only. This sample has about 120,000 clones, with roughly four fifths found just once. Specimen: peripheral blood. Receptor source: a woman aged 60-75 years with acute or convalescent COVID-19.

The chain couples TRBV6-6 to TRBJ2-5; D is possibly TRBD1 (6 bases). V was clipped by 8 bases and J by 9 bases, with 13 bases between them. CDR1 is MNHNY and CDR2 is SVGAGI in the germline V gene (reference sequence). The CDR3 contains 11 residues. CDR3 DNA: TGTGCCAGCCGGACAGCCAGAGCCCAGTACTTC. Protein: CASRTARAQYF.

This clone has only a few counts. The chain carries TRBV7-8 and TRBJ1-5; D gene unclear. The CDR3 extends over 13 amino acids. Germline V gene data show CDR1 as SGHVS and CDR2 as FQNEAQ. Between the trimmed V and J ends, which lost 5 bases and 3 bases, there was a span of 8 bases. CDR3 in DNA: TGTGCCAGCAGCCCGGGGTCCAATCAGCCCCAGCATTTT. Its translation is CASSPGSNQPQHF.

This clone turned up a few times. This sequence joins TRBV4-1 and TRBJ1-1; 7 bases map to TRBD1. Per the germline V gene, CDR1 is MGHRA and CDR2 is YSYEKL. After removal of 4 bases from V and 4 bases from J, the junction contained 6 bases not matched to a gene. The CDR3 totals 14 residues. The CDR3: CASSRTGSFTEAFF. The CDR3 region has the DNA TGCGCCAGCAGCCGGACAGGTTCTTTCACTGAAGCTTTCTTT.

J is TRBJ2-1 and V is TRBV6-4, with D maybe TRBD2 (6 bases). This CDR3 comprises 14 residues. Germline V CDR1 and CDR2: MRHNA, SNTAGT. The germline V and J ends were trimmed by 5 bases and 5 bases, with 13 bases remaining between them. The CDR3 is CASSLGGEDNEQFF. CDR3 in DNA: TGTGCCAGCAGTTTGGGGGGTGAGGACAATGAGCAGTTCTTC.

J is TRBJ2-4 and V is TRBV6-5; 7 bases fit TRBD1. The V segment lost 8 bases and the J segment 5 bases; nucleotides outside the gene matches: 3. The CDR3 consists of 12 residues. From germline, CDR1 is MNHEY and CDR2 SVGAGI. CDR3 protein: CASSGTENIQYF. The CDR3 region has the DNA TGTGCCAGCTCCGGGACAGAAAACATTCAGTACTTC.

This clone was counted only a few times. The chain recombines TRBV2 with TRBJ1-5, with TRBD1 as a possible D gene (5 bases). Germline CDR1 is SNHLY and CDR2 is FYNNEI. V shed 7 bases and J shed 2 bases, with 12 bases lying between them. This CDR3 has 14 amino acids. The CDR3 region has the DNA TGTGCCAGCAAGGGACCGGGGGGCAATCAGCCCCAGCATTTT. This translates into CASKGPGGNQPQHF.

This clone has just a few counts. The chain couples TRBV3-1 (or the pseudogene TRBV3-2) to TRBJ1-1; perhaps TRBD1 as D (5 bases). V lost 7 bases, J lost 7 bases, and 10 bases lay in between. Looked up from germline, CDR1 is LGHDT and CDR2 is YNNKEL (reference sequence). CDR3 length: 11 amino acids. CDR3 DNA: TGTGCCAGCACCTCCACAGGTGAAGCTTTCTTT. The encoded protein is CASTSTGEAFF.

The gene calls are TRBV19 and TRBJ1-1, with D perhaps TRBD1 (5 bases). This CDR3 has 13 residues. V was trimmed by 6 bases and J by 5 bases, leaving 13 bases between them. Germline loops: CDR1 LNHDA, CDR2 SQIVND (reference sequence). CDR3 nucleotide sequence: TGTGCCAGTAGCCCGGTAGGGGATACTGAAGCTTTCTTT. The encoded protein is CASSPVGDTEAFF.

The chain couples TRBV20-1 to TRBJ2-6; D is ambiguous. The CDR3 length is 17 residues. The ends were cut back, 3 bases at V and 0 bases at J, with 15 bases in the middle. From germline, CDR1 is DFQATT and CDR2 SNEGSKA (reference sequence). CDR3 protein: CSASYPRRSSGANVLTF. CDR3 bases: TGCAGTGCTAGTTATCCTAGGCGGAGCTCTGGGGCCAACGTCCTGACTTTC.

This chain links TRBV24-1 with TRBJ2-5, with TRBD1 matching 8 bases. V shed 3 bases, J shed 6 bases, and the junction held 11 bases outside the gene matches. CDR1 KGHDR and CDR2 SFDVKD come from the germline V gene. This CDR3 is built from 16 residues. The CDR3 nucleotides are TGTGCCACCAGTGATCAAGGACTGGACAGGGAAAAGACCCAGTACTTC. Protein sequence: CATSDQGLDREKTQYF.

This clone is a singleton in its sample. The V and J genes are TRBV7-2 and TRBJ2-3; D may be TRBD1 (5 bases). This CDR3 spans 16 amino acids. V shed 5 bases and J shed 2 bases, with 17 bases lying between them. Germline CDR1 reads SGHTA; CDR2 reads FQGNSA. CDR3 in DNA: TGTGCCAGCAGCCCGGCCTCGGGCAGGGCCACAGATACGCAGTATTTT. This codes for CASSPASGRATDTQYF.

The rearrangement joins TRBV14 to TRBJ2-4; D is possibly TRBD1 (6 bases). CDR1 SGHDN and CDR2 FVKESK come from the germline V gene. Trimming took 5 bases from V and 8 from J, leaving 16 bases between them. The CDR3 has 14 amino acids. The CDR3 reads CASSVQGMRDIQYF. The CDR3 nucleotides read TGTGCCAGCAGCGTACAGGGTATGAGGGACATTCAGTACTTC.

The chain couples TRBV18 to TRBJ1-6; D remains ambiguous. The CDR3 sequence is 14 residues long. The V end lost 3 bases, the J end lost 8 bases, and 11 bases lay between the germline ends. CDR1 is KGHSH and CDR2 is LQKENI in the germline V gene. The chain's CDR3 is CASSPGGLDSPLHF. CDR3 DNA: TGTGCCAGCTCACCGGGTGGGCTCGATTCACCCCTCCACTTT.

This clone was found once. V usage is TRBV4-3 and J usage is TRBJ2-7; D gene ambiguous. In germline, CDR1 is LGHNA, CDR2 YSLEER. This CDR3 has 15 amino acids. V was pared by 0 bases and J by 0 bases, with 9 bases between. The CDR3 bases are TGCGCCAGCAGCCAAGATAGTGGCGGCTCCTACGAGCAGTACTTC. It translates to CASSQDSGGSYEQYF.

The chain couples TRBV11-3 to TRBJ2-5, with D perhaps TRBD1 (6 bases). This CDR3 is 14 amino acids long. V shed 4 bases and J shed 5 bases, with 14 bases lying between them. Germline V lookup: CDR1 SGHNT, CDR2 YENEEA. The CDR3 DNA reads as TGTGCCAGCAGCTCGGACAGAGGGTTGGAGACCCAGTACTTC. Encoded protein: CASSSDRGLETQYF.

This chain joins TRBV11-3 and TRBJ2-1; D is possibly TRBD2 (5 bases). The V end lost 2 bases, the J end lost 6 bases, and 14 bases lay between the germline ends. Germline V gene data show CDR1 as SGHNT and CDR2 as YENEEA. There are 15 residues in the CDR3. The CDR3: CASSLTPTAGNEQFF. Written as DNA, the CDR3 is TGTGCCAGCAGCTTAACACCAACTGCGGGCAATGAGCAGTTCTTC.

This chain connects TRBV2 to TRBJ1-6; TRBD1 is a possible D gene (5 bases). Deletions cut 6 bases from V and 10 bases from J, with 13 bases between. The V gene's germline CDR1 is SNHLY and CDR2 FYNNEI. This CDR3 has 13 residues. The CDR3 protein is CASRGGLESPLHF. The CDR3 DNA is TGTGCCAGCAGGGGGGGTTTGGAATCACCCCTCCACTTT.

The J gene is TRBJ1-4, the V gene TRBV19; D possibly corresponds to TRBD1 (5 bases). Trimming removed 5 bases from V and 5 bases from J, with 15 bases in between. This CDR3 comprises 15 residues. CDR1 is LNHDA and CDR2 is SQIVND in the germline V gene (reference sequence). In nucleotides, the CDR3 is TGTGCCAGTAGTTCTGGTCGGGCAGGGAATGAAAAACTGTTTTTT. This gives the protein CASSSGRAGNEKLFF.

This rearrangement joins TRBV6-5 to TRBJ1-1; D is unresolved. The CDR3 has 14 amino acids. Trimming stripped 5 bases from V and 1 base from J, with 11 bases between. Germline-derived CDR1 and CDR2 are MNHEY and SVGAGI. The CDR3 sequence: CASSRTGENTEAFF. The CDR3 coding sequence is TGTGCCAGCAGTAGAACGGGAGAGAACACTGAAGCTTTCTTT.

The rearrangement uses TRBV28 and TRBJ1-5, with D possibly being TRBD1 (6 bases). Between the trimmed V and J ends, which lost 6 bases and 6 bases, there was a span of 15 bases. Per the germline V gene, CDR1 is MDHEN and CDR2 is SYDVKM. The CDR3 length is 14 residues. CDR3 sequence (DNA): TGTGCCAGCAGCCCTGGGACATTGCGTCAGCCCCAGCATTTT. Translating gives CASSPGTLRQPQHF.

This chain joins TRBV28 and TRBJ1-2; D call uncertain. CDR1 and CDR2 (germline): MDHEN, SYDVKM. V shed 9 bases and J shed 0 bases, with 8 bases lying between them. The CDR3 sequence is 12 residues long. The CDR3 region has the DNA TGTGCCAGTGAGGCGGCTAACTATGGCTACACCTTC. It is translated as CASEAANYGYTF.